This T cell receptor beta chain is drawn from a study of blood T cell repertoires in COVID-19. About the research overall: Samples taken during acute and convalescent COVID-19 were collected in the United States, Italy and Spain.

Categorization into cohorts depended on clinical history that participants reported. Donors of Cohort 3 who recovered were those that had two negative PCRs, clearance, or symptom resolution. How the authors handled the data: Estimation of nucleated cell counts relied on the amplification of reference gene primers. Libraries were prepared by immunoSEQ multiplex PCR; TCRdb keeps only in-frame clonotypes and omits some of them. That table furnishes V, J and clone size, whereas the DNA furnished D and trimming. The data hold a few hundred thousand clones, with around 90% observed a single time. The V end was cut by 3 bases, the J end by 1 base, with 9 bases between. The CDR3 sequence is 14 residues long. Germline CDR1 is MDHEN and CDR2 is SYDVKM.

The J gene is TRBJ1-1, the V gene TRBV28; D remains unclear. Source material: PBMCs or T cells enriched from blood (not recorded which). This receptor was obtained from a woman in her twenties or thirties who had recovered from COVID-19. CDR3 in amino acids: CASSFSGRNTEAFF. The CDR3 DNA sequence: TGTGCCAGCAGTTTTTCGGGTCGGAACACTGAAGCTTTCTTT.